A single T cell receptor beta chain is shown here with its context. The antigen is not known. The entry originates in a study of PD-L1 blockade in urothelial cancer. General study results and limits: Sub-median blood TCR clonality before treatment predicted longer survival.

The CDR3 spans 14 residues. Germline values: CDR1 SGHDN, CDR2 FVKESK. Trimming at V came to 4 bases and at J to 5 bases, leaving 4 bases not matched to a gene. This table comes from immunoSEQ multiplex PCR, and its TCRdb copy is limited to in-frame clones, with some not included. The sample carries roughly 84,000 clones, about 81% recorded once. The source was PBMCs, collected around atezolizumab (anti-PD-L1) treatment. V usage is TRBV14 and J usage is TRBJ2-3; TRBD2 matches 9 bases. This TCR derives from a man between 70 and 80 years old with urothelial cancer. The DNA for the CDR3 is TGTGCCAGCAGCCTAGCGGGAGTGGTAGATACGCAGTATTTT. It encodes CASSLAGVVDTQYF. Together with reference TRBV14 and TRBJ2-3, the CDR3 gives the full variable domain: EAGVTQFPSHSVIEKGQTVTLRCDPISGHDNLYWYRRVMGKEIKFLLHFVKESKQDESGMPNNRFLAERTGGTYSTLKVQPAELEDSGVYFCASSLAGVVDTQYFGPGTRLTVL.